This T cell receptor (beta chain) was sequenced in a study of PD-1 blockade in classical Hodgkin lymphoma. Findings and caveats of the study: Complete responders showed a baseline diversity that resembled the diversity of newly diagnosed patients. The authors excluded patients who started nivolumab under 1 year after ASCT.

Profiling relied on immunoSEQ multiplex PCR, and the TCRdb table lists in-frame clones only, not all of them. Of 25,000 to 30,000 clones listed, roughly nine tenths are singletons. In the case of this clone: The target antigen is unknown.

Described time point: cycle 4 day 1 (C4D1), after more than five weeks of nivolumab. No patient escaped relapse after autologous stem cell transplantation, and brentuximab vedotin exposure varied. Negative selection with magnetic separation was used to purify CD4+ T cells from thawed PBMCs. Deletions cut 4 bases from V and 8 bases from J, with 8 bases between. The germline V gene has CDR1 ENHRY and CDR2 SYGVKD. This CDR3 is 11 amino acids long. This chain links TRBV10-3 with TRBJ1-2; tentative D call: TRBD1 (6 bases). Sequencing was performed on CD4+ T cells from blood, taken before the fourth cycle of nivolumab. This receptor was identified in a human donor with classical Hodgkin lymphoma. This CDR3 reads CAISAGDGYTF. CDR3 nucleotide sequence: TGTGCCATCAGTGCAGGGGACGGCTACACCTTC.